A single sample gave rise to the 27 T cell receptor beta chains below, sequenced in a study of T cells in Graves' hyperthyroidism and ophthalmopathy. From RNA transcripts, TCR beta CDR3 regions were amplified. During a first-round RT-PCR of the TCR CDR3, the HTBI primer set was used. In TCRdb, the multiplex PCR reads were re-called with MiXCR into one record per CDR3 protein. The sample has hundreds of thousands of distinct CDR3 sequences, 15% to 20% seen once. Sequences were obtained from blood. The source of these receptors is a woman aged 30 to 39 with Graves' hyperthyroidism.

The table lists this clonotype with a few counts. The V call is TRBV19, the J call TRBJ1-2; D uncertain. CDR1 LNHDA and CDR2 SQIVND come from the germline V gene (reference sequence). CDR3 length equals 14 residues. V was clipped by 9 bases and J by 0 bases, with 14 bases between them. This CDR3 reads CASKSISTNYGYTF. The CDR3 nucleotides read TGTGCCAGCAAGAGCATATCTACTAACTATGGCTACACCTTC.

Ten or more counts support this clonotype. One end of the junction varies from germline; a read error may be responsible. This chain links TRBV5-1 with TRBJ1-5; 9 bases line up with TRBD1. The CDR3 sequence is 16 residues long. Per germline, CDR1 SGHRS and CDR2 YFSETQ. The CDR3 DNA reads TGCGCCAGCAGTTTGGGAGACAGGGGGAGCAATCAGCCCCAGCATTTT. Protein sequence: CASSLGDRGSNQPQHF.

The chain links TRBV28 to TRBJ1-5; D perhaps matches TRBD1 (5 bases). This CDR3 region has 13 residues. V lost 3 bases and J lost 7, with 10 bases in between. Germline assignment: CDR1 MDHEN and CDR2 SYDVKM. Written as DNA, the CDR3 is TGTGCCAGCAGTTTTAGCAGGGCCCAGCCCCAGCATTTT. It yields the protein CASSFSRAQPQHF.

V usage is TRBV5-5 and J usage is TRBJ2-3; tentatively, D is TRBD1 (6 bases). Germline V gene sequence: CDR1 SGHKS, CDR2 YYEKEE (reference sequence). The CDR3 runs to 16 residues. V lost 0 bases to trimming and J lost 2 bases, with 13 bases between them. CDR3 region: CASSLGTAVLTDTQYF. The CDR3 nucleotides are TGTGCCAGCAGCTTGGGGACAGCAGTTCTCACAGATACGCAGTATTTT. The full variable domain, completed using reference TRBV5-5 and TRBJ2-3, is DAGVTQSPTHLIKTRGQQVTLRCSPISGHKSVSWYQQVLGQGPQFIFQYYEKEERGRGNFPDRFSARQFPNYSSELNVNALLLGDSALYLCASSLGTAVLTDTQYFGPGTRLTVL.

The table lists this clonotype with many counts. The V call is TRBV2, the J call TRBJ2-7; perhaps TRBD1 as D (6 bases). The CDR3 is 18 amino acids. The germline V gene has CDR1 SNHLY and CDR2 FYNNEI. V lost 8 bases and J 6 bases, leaving 32 bases between the germline ends. The CDR3 nucleotides are TGTGCCAGCTGGGGGCCCCCCGACCGAGAGGGCAGGGCAGGCGAGCAGTACTTC. This encodes CASWGPPDREGRAGEQYF.

This clonotype has more than one count but fewer than ten. The chain uses TRBV18 and TRBJ1-5, with unresolved D. V lost 6 bases and J lost 2, with 17 bases in between. Germline V gene data show CDR1 as KGHSH and CDR2 as LQKENI. The CDR3 has 16 amino acids. DNA of the CDR3: TGTGCCAGCTCCCCTTTGCCCCCTGAGGGCAATCAGCCCCAGCATTTT. Residues: CASSPLPPEGNQPQHF.

There are many counts of this clonotype. J is TRBJ2-1 and V is TRBV27; D remains ambiguous. This CDR3 region has 11 residues. Germline V gene lookup returns CDR1 MNHEY and CDR2 SMNVEV (reference sequence). The ends were cut back, 1 base at V and 9 bases at J, with 4 bases in the middle. As DNA, the CDR3 is TGTGCCAGCAGTTTATACGGTGAGCAGTTCTTC. This translates into CASSLYGEQFF.

Points on this clonotype: At one end the junction does not follow the germline gene, possibly because of a read error. The chain has TRBV19 and TRBJ2-1; D gene ambiguous. Germline assignment: CDR1 LNHDA and CDR2 SQIVND (reference sequence). CDR3 length: 14 residues. The CDR3 spells CASSATPSANERFF. CDR3 nucleotides: TGTGCCAGTAGCGCAACCCCGTCGGCCAATGAGCGGTTCTTC.

This clonotype has only a few counts. This chain joins TRBV28 and TRBJ1-1; TRBD1 agrees at 11 bases. This CDR3 is built from 14 residues. Trimming removed 5 bases from V and 6 bases from J; junction bases left unmatched: 5. From germline, CDR1 is MDHEN and CDR2 SYDVKM. The CDR3 loop is CASSRTGGLAEAFF. The CDR3, as DNA: TGTGCCAGCAGTCGGACAGGGGGCCTCGCTGAAGCTTTCTTT.

The V and J genes are TRBV9 and TRBJ1-1, with 7 bases lining up with TRBD1. Germline CDR1 SGDLS, CDR2 YYNGEE. The length of the CDR3 is 14 residues. J was trimmed by 3 bases and V by 3 bases; bases with no gene match: 5. CDR3 DNA: TGTGCCAGCAGCGCCCAGGGGGATCACACTGAAGCTTTCTTT. Its protein product is CASSAQGDHTEAFF.

Concerning this clonotype: A much more abundant neighbour one base away suggests this may be a read error. V is TRBV5-1 and J is TRBJ2-1; possibly TRBD1 for D (6 bases). V lost 7 bases to trimming and J lost 8 bases, with 22 bases between them. The V gene's germline CDR1 is SGHRS and CDR2 YFSETQ. This CDR3 has 15 residues. The CDR3 reads CASGEIGQINDEQFF. In nucleotides, the CDR3 is TGCGCCAGCGGCGAAATTGGACAGATTAACGATGAGCAGTTCTTC.

This clonotype came up a few times. The junction shows a germline mismatch at one end, possibly a read error. The chain employs TRBV28 and TRBJ2-5, with TRBD1 identical over 7 bases. Per the germline V gene, CDR1 is MDHEN and CDR2 is SYDVKM. The CDR3 is 14 amino acids. DNA of the CDR3: TGTGCCAGCAGTTTCCCGACAGGGCAAGGGACCCAGTACTTC. Translation gives CASSFPTGQGTQYF.

To note about this clonotype: One base away lies a much larger clone, so this may be a sequencing read error. This chain connects TRBV28 to TRBJ1-1, with D possibly being TRBD1 (6 bases). Germline-derived CDR1 and CDR2 are MDHEN and SYDVKM. The CDR3 loop spans 13 amino acids. CDR3 loop: CDAQGFRNTEAFF. In DNA form, the CDR3 reads TGTGACGCACAGGGTTTTCGGAACACTGAAGCTTTCTTT.

The chain uses TRBV19 and TRBJ2-3; 11 positions agree with TRBD2. Unmatched junction bases numbered 4, after V lost 5 bases and J lost 0 bases. The germline V gene has CDR1 LNHDA and CDR2 SQIVND (reference sequence). The CDR3 is 16 residues long. The CDR3 coding sequence is TGTGCCAGTAGTCTCCGACTAGCGGGGAGCACAGATACGCAGTATTTT. It codes for CASSLRLAGSTDTQYF.

Many counts were recorded for this clonotype. V gene TRBV12-3 or TRBV12-4 combines with J gene TRBJ1-2, with D unresolved. The CDR3 runs 12 residues. V was shortened by 1 base and J by 10 bases, with 10 bases between the two germline ends. The CDR3 nucleotides read TGTGCCAGCAGTTTAGAGGGTACCGACTACACCTTC. Amino acids: CASSLEGTDYTF.

This clonotype came up many times. The rearrangement joins TRBV28 to TRBJ2-5, with D perhaps matching TRBD2 (5 bases). CDR1 is MDHEN, CDR2 SYDVKM, per germline. This CDR3 contains 13 residues. Trimming pared 3 bases from V and 5 bases from J, leaving 10 bases between. CDR3 bases: TGTGCCAGCAGTTTTGAGGGTTGGGAGACCCAGTACTTC. Translated, it gives CASSFEGWETQYF.

The chain has TRBV18 and TRBJ2-5; the match to TRBD2 covers 10 bases. V lost 1 base to trimming and J lost 4 bases; unmatched junction nucleotides: 6. Germline CDR1 and CDR2: KGHSH and LQKENI. CDR3 length: 16 amino acids. CDR3 protein: CASSPLTAGGAETQYF. The CDR3 nucleotides read TGTGCCAGCTCACCACTTACAGCGGGAGGGGCAGAGACCCAGTACTTC.

This clonotype was observed at least ten times. This rearrangement joins TRBV2 to TRBJ1-1, with a tentative D call TRBD1 (5 bases). The CDR3 length is 15 residues. The V gene's germline CDR1 is SNHLY and CDR2 FYNNEI. The V gene lost 1 base and the J gene lost 1 base, with 10 bases spanning the gap. This CDR3 reads CASSEGGGPNTEAFF. The CDR3 bases are TGTGCCAGCAGTGAAGGCGGGGGACCGAACACTGAAGCTTTCTTT.

This clonotype was counted many times. The gene calls are TRBV27 and TRBJ2-7, with D perhaps assigned TRBD1 or TRBD2 (5 bases each). V shed 3 bases and J shed 2 bases, with 11 bases lying between them. The CDR3 has 14 residues. Germline V gene lookup returns CDR1 MNHEY and CDR2 SMNVEV (reference sequence). In nucleotides, the CDR3 is TGTGCCAGCAGTTTCCTCGGGACCGCCTACGAGCAGTACTTC. Protein: CASSFLGTAYEQYF.

This clonotype was observed a handful of times. CDR3 nucleotide sequence: TGTGCCACCAGCCCCCGGGAGCAGCCCCAGCATTTT. Residues: CATSPREQPQHF. The chain links TRBV15 to TRBJ1-5; D gene unclear. The CDR3 extends over 12 amino acids. CDR1 is LNHNV and CDR2 is YYDKDF in the germline V gene (reference sequence). V shed 5 bases and J shed 7 bases, with 9 bases lying between them.

V usage is TRBV20-1 and J usage is TRBJ1-1; D remains ambiguous. V lost 5 bases and J 4 bases, leaving 17 bases between the germline ends. The CDR3 contains 14 residues. Germline assignment: CDR1 DFQATT and CDR2 SNEGSKA (reference sequence). The CDR3 reads CSAPRAQVGTEAFF. In DNA form, the CDR3 reads TGCAGTGCTCCAAGGGCCCAAGTGGGCACTGAAGCTTTCTTT.

The chain uses TRBV4-3 and TRBJ2-7; D might be TRBD1 (5 bases). CDR1 is LGHNA, CDR2 YSLEER, per germline. Trimming cost V 4 bases and J 0 bases, with 13 bases left between them. The CDR3 spans 15 residues. The CDR3 DNA reads as TGCGCCAGCAGCCGCCCTTGGGGCAGCTCCTACGAGCAGTACTTC. It yields the protein CASSRPWGSSYEQYF.

This clonotype was seen only a few times. The V gene is TRBV10-3, the J gene TRBJ2-1; possible D gene TRBD1, 5 bases. Trimming removed 3 bases at V and 8 bases at J, with 14 bases between. The CDR3 length is 14 residues. Per germline, CDR1 ENHRY and CDR2 SYGVKD. CDR3 amino acids: CAISDRQGADEQFF. The CDR3 coding sequence is TGTGCCATCAGTGATCGCCAGGGCGCCGATGAGCAGTTCTTC.

This clonotype was counted between two and nine times. The DNA for the CDR3 is TGTGCCAGCAGCTTGAATATGGGGAAGGAGACCCAGTACTTC. It codes for CASSLNMGKETQYF. The chain combines TRBV7-2 with TRBJ2-5; D remains ambiguous. CDR1 and CDR2 from the germline V gene are SGHTA and FQGNSA. Trimming took off 3 bases at V and 5 bases at J, with 13 bases between the two ends. The CDR3 is 14 residues long.

The rearrangement joins TRBV9 to TRBJ2-3; D is unclear. The V gene's germline CDR1 is SGDLS and CDR2 YYNGEE. The CDR3 is 13 amino acids. V was pared by 0 bases and J by 11 bases, with 13 bases between. Written as DNA, the CDR3 is TGTGCCAGCAGCGTAGCTGCTGGGGTTGAGCAGTATTTT. Amino acids: CASSVAAGVEQYF.

This clonotype has at least ten counts. The CDR3 spells CSAGPDTLSYEQYF. The CDR3 nucleotides are TGCAGTGCTGGTCCCGACACCCTCTCCTACGAGCAGTACTTC. The J gene is TRBJ2-7, the V gene TRBV20-1; D is undetermined. The germline V gene encodes CDR1 DFQATT and CDR2 SNEGSKA (reference sequence). This CDR3 comprises 14 residues. With 5 bases removed from V and 0 bases from J, the gap between germline ends came to 14 bases.

The chain is built from TRBV7-6 and TRBJ1-5, with D tentatively TRBD1 (6 bases). CDR1 SGHVS and CDR2 FNYEAQ come from the germline V gene. V lost 5 bases and J lost 0, with 14 bases in between. The CDR3 is 16 amino acids. CDR3 bases: TGTGCCAGCAGCCCTTCCGGGACACTTAGCAATCAGCCCCAGCATTTT. Protein: CASSPSGTLSNQPQHF. The whole variable domain, remainder taken from reference TRBV7-6 and TRBJ1-5, is GAGVSQSPRYKVTKRGQDVALRCDPISGHVSLYWYRQALGQGPEFLTYFNYEAQQDKSGLPNDRFSAERPEGSISTLTIQRTEQRDSAMYRCASSPSGTLSNQPQHFGDGTRLSIL.